These T cell receptor beta chains were read from a single sample in a study of shared clonotypes between healthy human individuals. Assay used: immunoSEQ multiplex PCR; TCRdb lists only in-frame clones, some missing. The data show 600,000 to 750,000 clones, 90% seen once. The sequenced sample consisted of memory CD8+ T cells from PBMCs. The receptors were sampled from a man between 18 and 35 years old in good health. Some clones in this sample may be carry-over from other donors' samples. Both conserved end residues are part of each CDR3.

J gene: TRBJ2-7; V gene: TRBV4-3; CDR3 protein: CASSQDTGRGNEQYF
J gene: TRBJ1-5; V gene: TRBV5-6; CDR3 protein: CASSSWDQPQHF
J gene: TRBJ2-7; V gene: TRBV27; CDR3 protein: CASSPISSGRAEQYF
J gene: TRBJ2-5; V gene: TRBV10-3; CDR3 protein: CAIVGQGIFEETQYF
J gene: TRBJ2-7; V gene: TRBV4-2; CDR3 protein: CASRPTRGLYEQYF
J gene: TRBJ2-3; V gene: TRBV14; CDR3 protein: CASSLAGPRTDTQYF
J gene: TRBJ1-1; V gene: TRBV27; CDR3 protein: CATVGGTVRGTEAFF
J gene: TRBJ2-3; V gene: TRBV5-1; CDR3 protein: CASSLGPATDTQYF
J gene: TRBJ2-7; V gene: TRBV27; CDR3 protein: CASSGPDNYEQYF
J gene: TRBJ1-2; V gene: TRBV9; CDR3 protein: CASSVAGNYGYTF
J gene: TRBJ1-2; V gene: TRBV23-1; CDR3 protein: CASSQSTEGYGYTF
J gene: TRBJ1-2; V gene: TRBV9; CDR3 protein: CASSVDGQVYGYTF
J gene: TRBJ1-1; V gene: TRBV9; CDR3 protein: CASSRGTEAFF
J gene: TRBJ2-2; V gene: TRBV29-1; CDR3 protein: CSVQKGGELFF
J gene: TRBJ1-2; V gene: TRBV5-8; CDR3 protein: CASSLARTGHYGYTF
J gene: TRBJ1-6; V gene: TRBV7-9; CDR3 protein: CASSGTSVSPLHF
J gene: TRBJ2-4; V gene: TRBV27; CDR3 protein: CASSLQGSGESEYF
J gene: TRBJ2-1; V gene: TRBV4-1; CDR3 protein: CASSHSLPEITYNEQFF
J gene: TRBJ2-7; V gene: TRBV5-4; CDR3 protein: CASSLFPLGEQYF
J gene: TRBJ1-1; V gene: TRBV6-1; CDR3 protein: CASSDDRGQGVTEAFF
J gene: TRBJ2-1; V gene: TRBV7-8; CDR3 protein: CASSLVSAGRSYNEQFF
J gene: TRBJ2-1; V gene: TRBV4-3; CDR3 protein: CASSPWAGEGVNEQFF
J gene: TRBJ1-2; V gene: TRBV30; CDR3 protein: CAWTPLAGYTF
J gene: TRBJ1-5; V gene: TRBV6-6; CDR3 protein: CASSLQDYSNQPQHF
J gene: TRBJ1-5; V gene: TRBV27; CDR3 protein: CASSFLGQASQHF
J gene: TRBJ2-5; V gene: TRBV5-1; CDR3 protein: CASSLDPSRYETQYF
J gene: TRBJ2-7; V gene: TRBV28; CDR3 protein: CASSLAPEGTYEQYF
J gene: TRBJ2-1; V gene: TRBV6-5; CDR3 protein: CASSYSGGANEQFF
J gene: TRBJ2-7; V gene: TRBV7-6; CDR3 protein: CASSTGQSYEQYF
J gene: TRBJ1-1; V gene: TRBV6-1; CDR3 protein: CASTKGGLEAFF
J gene: TRBJ2-1; V gene: TRBV27; CDR3 protein: CASSSIPIAGAYNEQFF
J gene: TRBJ2-7; V gene: TRBV5-1; CDR3 protein: CASSLGQGGEQYF
J gene: TRBJ2-7; V gene: TRBV28; CDR3 protein: CASSFGLTYEQYF
J gene: TRBJ2-5; V gene: TRBV9; CDR3 protein: CASSASGTEETQYF
J gene: TRBJ2-3; V gene: TRBV2; CDR3 protein: CASSEWGRADTQYF
J gene: TRBJ2-5; V gene: TRBV7-9; CDR3 protein: CASSSRVADQETQYF
J gene: TRBJ2-3; V gene: TRBV27; CDR3 protein: CASSSLMGRMGSTDTQYF
J gene: TRBJ2-7; V gene: TRBV27; CDR3 protein: CASSPRLASYEQYF
J gene: TRBJ2-7; V gene: TRBV13; CDR3 protein: CASSLGRQLTSYEQYF
J gene: TRBJ2-7; V gene: TRBV27; CDR3 protein: CASSLQHGSYEQYF
J gene: TRBJ2-2; V gene: TRBV27; CDR3 protein: CASSLGCAVSTGELFF
J gene: TRBJ2-2; V gene: TRBV19; CDR3 protein: CASSMNWAGADGELFF
J gene: TRBJ2-2; V gene: TRBV5-1; CDR3 protein: CASSTDLSTGELFF